The 15 T cell receptor beta chains below all came from one sample that was sequenced in a study of cytotoxic CD8 clonotypes in ibrutinib-treated CLL. Profiled with immunoSEQ multiplex PCR; TCRdb holds only in-frame clones, not every one. The sample lists some 150,000 clones, roughly three quarters occurring once. Specimen: PBMCs, collected after 24 months of ibrutinib treatment. The receptors stem from a human donor with chronic lymphocytic leukemia.

The rearrangement uses TRBV4-3 and TRBJ2-7, with TRBD2 matching over 12 bases. Trimming took 1 base from V and 4 from J; bases not matched to a gene: 8. Germline V gene lookup returns CDR1 LGHNA and CDR2 YSLEER. This CDR3 is built from 17 residues. The CDR3 coding sequence is TGCGCCAGCAGCCAAGGGCTAGCGGGAGGGCCGGGGTACGAGCAGTACTTC. It is translated as CASSQGLAGGPGYEQYF.

DNA of the CDR3: TGTGCCACCAGCAGACCCCGGGAGCCGGCGTTGGGCTACACCTTC. Translated: CATSRPREPALGYTF. The V gene is TRBV15, the J gene TRBJ1-2; D call uncertain. The CDR3 is 15 amino acids. Germline V gives CDR1 LNHNV, CDR2 YYDKDF (reference sequence). The V and J ends lost 2 bases and 8 bases respectively, with 18 bases between them.

J is TRBJ2-1 and V is TRBV19, with unresolved D. The V end lost 6 bases, the J end lost 5 bases, and 14 bases lay between the germline ends. CDR1 and CDR2 from the germline V gene are LNHDA and SQIVND (reference sequence). The CDR3 runs 14 residues. CDR3 in amino acids: CASSWATPNNEQFF. In DNA form, the CDR3 reads TGTGCCAGTAGCTGGGCCACACCCAACAATGAGCAGTTCTTC.

This chain connects TRBV27 to TRBJ2-1, with a tentative D call TRBD2 (7 bases). The length of the CDR3 is 15 residues. V lost 8 bases and J lost 9, with 23 bases in between. Germline V gene lookup returns CDR1 MNHEY and CDR2 SMNVEV (reference sequence). CDR3 nucleotide sequence: TGTGCCAGCTTGGAAAGGGGGGGAGTCTGGGGTGAGCAGTTCTTC. Translating gives CASLERGGVWGEQFF.

The chain combines TRBV5-1 with TRBJ2-2; 8 bases align to TRBD1. Germline-derived CDR1 and CDR2 are SGHRS and YFSETQ. Trimming removed 0 bases from V and 0 bases from J; junction bases left unmatched: 7. CDR3 length: 18 amino acids. CDR3 bases: TGCGCCAGCAGCTTGGCCCCCCCGGACAGGGCGAACACCGGGGAGCTGTTTTTT. This translates into CASSLAPPDRANTGELFF.

This sequence joins TRBV9 and TRBJ2-2; 9 bases line up with TRBD1. Germline V CDR1 and CDR2: SGDLS, YYNGEE. There are 18 residues in the CDR3. Trimming at V came to 4 bases and at J to 6 bases, leaving 16 bases not matched to a gene. CDR3 DNA: TGTGCCAGCAGCCCTCAAGGACAGGGGTTGGGCCCTCCCGGGGAGCTGTTTTTT. It encodes CASSPQGQGLGPPGELFF.

Points on this clone: The same CDR3 arises from other DNA sequences in this sample as well. V is TRBV18 and J is TRBJ1-1; D remains unclear. Deletions cut 3 bases from V and 0 bases from J, with 8 bases between. CDR3 length: 14 amino acids. The V gene's germline CDR1 is KGHSH and CDR2 LQKENI. Here the CDR3 reads CASSPGRMNTEAFF. The CDR3 bases are TGTGCCAGCTCACCGGGAAGAATGAACACTGAAGCTTTCTTT. Drawing the rest from reference TRBV18 and TRBJ1-1, the complete variable domain is NAGVMQNPRHLVRRRGQEARLRCSPMKGHSHVYWYRQLPEEGLKFMVYLQKENIIDESGMPKERFSAEFPKEGPSILRIQQVVRGDSAAYFCASSPGRMNTEAFFGQGTRLTVV.

This sequence joins TRBV21-1 and TRBJ1-6; TRBD1, as called in the table, went unchecked against the DNA. TRBV21-1 is deemed a pseudogene. This CDR3 comprises 17 residues. CDR3 amino acids: CASSTRALDRGASPLHF. The CDR3 DNA sequence: TGTGCCAGCAGCACCAGAGCCCTTGACAGGGGCGCTTCACCCCTCCACTTT.

Written as DNA, the CDR3 is TGTGCCAGCAGCCACAGGGGCCGATCATCTGGAAACACCATATATTTT. Translation: CASSHRGRSSGNTIYF. V gene TRBV7-2 combines with J gene TRBJ1-3, with 7 nucleotides matching TRBD1. The CDR3 spans 16 residues. J was trimmed by 1 base and V by 5 bases; bases with no gene match: 8. Germline V CDR1 and CDR2: SGHTA, FQGNSA.

The chain carries TRBV4-1 and TRBJ2-5, with 7 bases fitting TRBD2. The CDR3 totals 20 residues. Germline CDR1 MGHRA, CDR2 YSYEKL. V was pared by 0 bases and J by 2 bases, with 18 bases of the junction left unmatched. The chain's CDR3 is CASSQEGGSSGGAQQETQYF. DNA for the CDR3: TGCGCCAGCAGCCAAGAGGGGGGGTCTAGCGGAGGGGCCCAACAAGAGACCCAGTACTTC.

This clone showed up many times. The V and J genes are TRBV11-2 and TRBJ2-7, with D unresolved. V lost 5 bases and J 3 bases, leaving 11 bases between the germline ends. This CDR3 is 13 amino acids long. In germline, CDR1 is SGHAT, CDR2 FQNNGV. CDR3 DNA sequence: TGTGCCAGCAGCCCCCCCTACCTCTACGAGCAGTACTTC. Protein sequence: CASSPPYLYEQYF.

This chain connects TRBV28 to TRBJ1-2, with a weak D call TRBD1 (6 bases). This CDR3 has 14 residues. Germline V gene lookup returns CDR1 MDHEN and CDR2 SYDVKM. Trimming left V 7 bases short and J 2 bases short, with 14 bases between. Written as DNA, the CDR3 is TGTGCCAGCACCGGAGGGGGAGAAAACTATGGCTACACCTTC. It specifies CASTGGGENYGYTF.

The V and J genes are TRBV6-1 and TRBJ2-3; possible D gene TRBD2, 5 bases. This CDR3 spans 17 amino acids. Trimming stripped 4 bases from V and 4 bases from J, with 21 bases between. CDR1 and CDR2 (germline): MNHNS, SASEGT. CDR3 protein: CASSGPASHARADTQYF. The CDR3 DNA sequence: TGTGCCAGCAGTGGCCCGGCTAGCCACGCACGGGCAGATACGCAGTATTTT.

This clone was seen only once. Written as DNA, the CDR3 is TGTGCCAGTAGTCACGAGTGGACCGGGGTTTACGAGCAGTACTTC. It specifies CASSHEWTGVYEQYF. This chain joins TRBV19 and TRBJ2-7; D perhaps matches TRBD2 (5 bases). Germline CDR1 LNHDA, CDR2 SQIVND (reference sequence). Trimming stripped 5 bases from V and 4 bases from J, with 18 bases between. The length of the CDR3 is 15 residues.

This clone was recorded only once. This chain links TRBV6-4 with TRBJ2-3; D is undetermined. Looked up from germline, CDR1 is MRHNA and CDR2 is SNTAGT. The CDR3 has 13 residues. V was clipped by 4 bases and J by 8 bases, with 13 bases between them. The CDR3, as DNA: TGTGCCAGCAGTGCAGACGGTCGAGGTACGCAGTATTTT. Encoded protein: CASSADGRGTQYF.